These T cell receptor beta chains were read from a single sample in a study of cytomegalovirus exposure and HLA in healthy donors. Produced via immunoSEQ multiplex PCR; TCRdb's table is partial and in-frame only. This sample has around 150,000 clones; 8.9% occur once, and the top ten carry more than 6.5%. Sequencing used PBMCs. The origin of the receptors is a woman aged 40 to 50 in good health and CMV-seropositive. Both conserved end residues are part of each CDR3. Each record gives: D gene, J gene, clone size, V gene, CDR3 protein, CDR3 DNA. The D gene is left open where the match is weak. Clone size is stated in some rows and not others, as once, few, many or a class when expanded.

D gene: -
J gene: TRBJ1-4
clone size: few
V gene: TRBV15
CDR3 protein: CATSRDHGRGNEKLFF
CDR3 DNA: TGTGCCACCAGCAGAGATCATGGCAGGGGTAATGAAAAACTGTTTTTT

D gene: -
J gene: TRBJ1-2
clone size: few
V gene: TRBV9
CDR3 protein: CASSVAPLQQGFLSYYGYTF
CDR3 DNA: TGTGCCAGCAGCGTAGCCCCTCTTCAGCAGGGTTTTCTTTCCTACTATGGCTACACCTTC

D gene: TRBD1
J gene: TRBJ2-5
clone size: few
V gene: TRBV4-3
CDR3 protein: CASSQDGTGKQETQYF
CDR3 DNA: TGCGCCAGCAGCCAAGATGGGACAGGAAAACAAGAGACCCAGTACTTC

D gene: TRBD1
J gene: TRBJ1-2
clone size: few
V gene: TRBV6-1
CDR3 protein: CASSDPGQGNYGYTF
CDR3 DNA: TGTGCCAGCAGTGACCCGGGACAGGGAAACTATGGCTACACCTTC

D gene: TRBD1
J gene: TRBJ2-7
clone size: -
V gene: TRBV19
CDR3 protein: CASSPATGTLPRDHYEQYF
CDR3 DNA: TGTGCCAGTAGTCCAGCGACAGGGACGTTGCCTCGGGACCACTACGAGCAGTACTTC

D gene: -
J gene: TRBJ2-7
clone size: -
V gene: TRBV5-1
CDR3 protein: CASSFTGGTYEQYF
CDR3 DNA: TGCGCCAGCAGCTTCACAGGTGGCACCTACGAGCAGTACTTC

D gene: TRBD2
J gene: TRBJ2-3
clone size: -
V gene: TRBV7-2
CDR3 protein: CASSLMGGGTDTQYF
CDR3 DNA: TGTGCCAGCAGCCTGATGGGGGGGGGCACAGATACGCAGTATTTT

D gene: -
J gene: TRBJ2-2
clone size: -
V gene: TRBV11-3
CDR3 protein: CASSPSVTGELFF
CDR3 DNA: TGTGCCAGCAGTCCTTCAGTCACCGGGGAGCTGTTTTTT

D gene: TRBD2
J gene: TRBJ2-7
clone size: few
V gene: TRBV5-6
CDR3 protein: CASSLIGGVSYEQYF
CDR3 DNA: TGTGCCAGCAGCTTGATTGGGGGGGTCTCCTACGAGCAGTACTTC

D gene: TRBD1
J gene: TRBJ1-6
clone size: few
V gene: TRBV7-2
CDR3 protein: CASSLDPGQANSPLHF
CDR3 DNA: TGTGCCAGCAGCTTAGACCCGGGACAGGCAAATTCACCCCTCCACTTT

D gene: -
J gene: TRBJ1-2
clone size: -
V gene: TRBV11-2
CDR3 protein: CASSLRGGYTF
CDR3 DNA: TGTGCCAGCAGTCTACGAGGAGGCTACACCTTC

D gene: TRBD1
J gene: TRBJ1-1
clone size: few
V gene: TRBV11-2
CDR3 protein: CASSPGDRGTTEAFF
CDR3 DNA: TGTGCCAGCAGCCCAGGGGACAGGGGGACCACTGAAGCTTTCTTT

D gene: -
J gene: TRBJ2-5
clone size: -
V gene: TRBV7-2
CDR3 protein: CASSLYGSAGETQYF
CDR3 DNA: TGTGCCAGCAGCTTATATGGGAGCGCCGGAGAGACCCAGTACTTC

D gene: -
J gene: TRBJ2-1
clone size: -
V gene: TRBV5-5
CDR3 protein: CASSLGGTFYNEQFF
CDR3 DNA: TGTGCCAGCAGCTTGGGGGGGACTTTCTACAATGAGCAGTTCTTC

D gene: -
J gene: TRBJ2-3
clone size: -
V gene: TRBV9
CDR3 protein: CASSVAHGSPSRTDTQYF
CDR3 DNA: TGTGCCAGCAGCGTAGCCCACGGTAGTCCCTCACGCACAGATACGCAGTATTTT

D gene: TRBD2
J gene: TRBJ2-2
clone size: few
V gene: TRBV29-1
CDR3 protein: CSVRTSGGRNTGELFF
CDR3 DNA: TGCAGCGTTAGGACTAGCGGGGGGAGGAACACCGGGGAGCTGTTTTTT

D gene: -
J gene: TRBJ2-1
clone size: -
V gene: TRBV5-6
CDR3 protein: CASSFTLRITYNEQFF
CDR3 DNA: TGTGCCAGCAGTTTTACTCTACGTATTACCTACAATGAGCAGTTCTTC

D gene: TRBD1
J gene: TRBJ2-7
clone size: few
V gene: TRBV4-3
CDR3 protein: CASSQDRDRTYEQYF
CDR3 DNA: TGCGCCAGCAGCCAAGATCGGGACAGGACCTACGAGCAGTACTTC

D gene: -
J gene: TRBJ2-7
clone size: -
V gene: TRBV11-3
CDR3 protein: CASSSGRDYEQYF
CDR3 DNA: TGTGCCAGCAGCTCCGGCAGGGACTACGAGCAGTACTTC

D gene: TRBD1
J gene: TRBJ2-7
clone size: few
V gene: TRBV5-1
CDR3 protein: CASSLAEGTGSYEQYF
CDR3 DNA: TGCGCCAGCAGCTTGGCCGAAGGGACAGGGTCCTACGAGCAGTACTTC

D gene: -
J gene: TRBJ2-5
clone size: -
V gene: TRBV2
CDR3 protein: CASGTLREETQYF
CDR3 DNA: TGTGCCAGCGGGACACTTCGCGAAGAGACCCAGTACTTC

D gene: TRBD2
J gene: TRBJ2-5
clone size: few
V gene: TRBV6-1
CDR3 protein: CASSSGLAAETQYF
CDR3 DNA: TGTGCCAGCAGTTCTGGACTAGCAGCAGAGACCCAGTACTTC

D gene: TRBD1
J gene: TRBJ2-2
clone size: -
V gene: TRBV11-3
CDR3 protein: CASSLWTGVGNTGELFF
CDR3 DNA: TGTGCCAGCAGCTTATGGACAGGGGTAGGGAACACCGGGGAGCTGTTTTTT

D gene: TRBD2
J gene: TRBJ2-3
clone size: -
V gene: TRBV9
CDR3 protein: CASSSGGAVDTQYF
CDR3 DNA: TGTGCCAGCAGCTCCGGGGGGGCCGTAGATACGCAGTATTTT

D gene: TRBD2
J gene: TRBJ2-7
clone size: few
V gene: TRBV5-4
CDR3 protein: CASSSEGGAGEGYEQYF
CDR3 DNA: TGTGCCAGCAGCTCCGAAGGTGGAGCGGGAGAAGGCTACGAGCAGTACTTC

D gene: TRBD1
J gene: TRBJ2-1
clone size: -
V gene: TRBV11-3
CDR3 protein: CASSSTGVSYNEQFF
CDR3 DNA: TGTGCCAGCAGTTCCACAGGGGTCTCCTACAATGAGCAGTTCTTC

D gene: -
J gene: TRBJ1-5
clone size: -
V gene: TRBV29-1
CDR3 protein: CSVGGPGNQPQHF
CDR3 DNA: TGCAGCGTTGGGGGGCCCGGCAATCAGCCCCAGCATTTT

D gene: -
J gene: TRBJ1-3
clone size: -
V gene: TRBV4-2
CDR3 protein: CASSPRDLSSGNTIYF
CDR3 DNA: TGTGCCAGCAGCCCCCGGGACTTGAGCTCTGGAAACACCATATATTTT

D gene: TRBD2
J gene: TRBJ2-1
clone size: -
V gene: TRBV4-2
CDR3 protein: CASSQDPPGLAGGSEQFF
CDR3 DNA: TGTGCCAGCAGCCAAGATCCCCCAGGACTAGCGGGGGGTTCTGAGCAGTTCTTC